This T cell receptor (beta chain) was sequenced in a study of T cells in Graves' hyperthyroidism and ophthalmopathy. Patients showing uncontrolled infection, other autoimmune disease, pregnancy or lactation were ineligible. Authors of the study amplified TCR beta CDR3 regions from RNA transcripts. First-round RT-PCR with HTBI primers amplified the TCR CDR3 region. TCRdb ran MiXCR on the multiplex PCR reads and lists one entry per CDR3 protein. The sample has about 340,000 distinct CDR3 sequences, 18% seen once. CDR3 size: 14 residues. V dropped 7 bases and J dropped 0 bases, with 12 bases sitting between them. This clonotype was seen at least ten times. The antigen remains unidentified. General observations from the study: Most expanded thyroid clonotypes above 0.001 also appeared in blood.

This chain joins TRBV12-3 or TRBV12-4 and TRBJ1-1; perhaps TRBD1 as D (5 bases). The clonotype was recovered from a woman aged 45-65 years with Graves' hyperthyroidism. Sequencing was performed on blood. In DNA, the CDR3 is TGTGCCAGCACCGCGACAGAGATGAACACTGAAGCTTTCTTT. Amino acids: CASTATEMNTEAFF.